The 9 T cell receptor beta chains below were found in one sample sequenced in a study of graft-versus-host responses after intestinal transplantation. Their specific antigens are unknown. The data were produced by immunoSEQ multiplex PCR, yet TCRdb's version contains in-frame clones alone and is incomplete. The sample comprises tens of thousands of clones, roughly 92% of which are singletons, and roughly 0.31% rests with the top ten. The sequences come from unstimulated CD4+ T cells sorted from spleen or lymph node cells, collected before intestinal transplant. The receptors stem from a human donor who received an intestinal transplant.

The chain has TRBV19 and TRBJ1-1, with 9 positions matching TRBD1. The V and J ends lost 5 bases and 4 bases, in that order; junction bases with no gene match: 8. The V gene's germline CDR1 is LNHDA and CDR2 SQIVND (reference sequence). CDR3 length equals 15 residues. The chain's CDR3 is CASSPPGQGSTEAFF. CDR3 coding DNA: TGTGCCAGTAGTCCCCCCGGACAGGGGAGCACTGAAGCTTTCTTT.

This rearrangement joins TRBV5-1 to TRBJ1-1; TRBD1 might be the D (6 bases). Between the trimmed V and J ends, which lost 4 bases and 1 base, there was a span of 17 bases. The CDR3 has 16 amino acids. CDR1 is SGHRS and CDR2 is YFSETQ in the germline V gene. Here the CDR3 reads CASSRRWTETNTEAFF. The CDR3 DNA follows: TGCGCCAGCAGCCGGCGGTGGACAGAGACGAACACTGAAGCTTTCTTT.

The chain uses TRBV28 and TRBJ1-5, with 8 nucleotides matching TRBD1. Germline-derived CDR1 and CDR2 are MDHEN and SYDVKM. The CDR3 consists of 15 residues. The V and J ends lost 6 bases and 1 base, in that order; junction bases with no gene match: 5. CDR3 coding DNA: TGTGCCAGCAGACTGGACAGGGTAAGCAATCAGCCCCAGCATTTT. Residues: CASRLDRVSNQPQHF.

Only one count was recorded for this clone. V is TRBV4-1 and J is TRBJ1-1, with D uncertain. V lost 4 bases to trimming and J lost 7 bases, with 13 bases between them. CDR1 is MGHRA and CDR2 is YSYEKL in the germline V gene. The CDR3 is 13 amino acids. CDR3 nucleotide sequence: TGCGCCAGCAGCCCAGTGGGTGGGAGTGAAGCTTTCTTT. Encoded protein: CASSPVGGSEAFF.

The chain is built from TRBV14 and TRBJ2-3; 11 bases are a match to TRBD2. The junction had 11 bases not matched to a gene; V was cut back by 0 bases and J by 0 bases. Germline lookup yields CDR1 SGHDN and CDR2 FVKESK. This CDR3 contains 20 residues. The chain's CDR3 is CASSQDTSGSFWSSTDTQYF. CDR3 DNA sequence: TGTGCCAGCAGCCAAGATACTAGCGGGAGCTTCTGGTCTAGCACAGATACGCAGTATTTT.

The sample holds a few counts of this clone. The gene calls are TRBV27 and TRBJ2-7; D unresolved. Germline-derived CDR1 and CDR2 are MNHEY and SMNVEV (reference sequence). Trimming removed 4 bases at V and 3 bases at J, with 4 bases between. This CDR3 region has 11 residues. CDR3 nucleotide sequence: TGTGCCAGCAGTTCCGGCTACGAGCAGTACTTC. It yields the protein CASSSGYEQYF.

For the CDR3, the DNA is TGTGCCAGCAGCGCAGGACAGGGTACAGATACGCAGTATTTT. Translation gives CASSAGQGTDTQYF. The rearrangement uses TRBV5-4 and TRBJ2-3, with TRBD1 identical over 8 bases. V trimming: 4 bases; J trimming: 3 bases; junction bases outside the gene matches: 4. Per germline, CDR1 SGHNT and CDR2 YYREEE (reference sequence). The CDR3 contains 14 residues.

The chain combines TRBV4-1 with TRBJ2-3; D is possibly TRBD1 (5 bases). Germline CDR1 MGHRA, CDR2 YSYEKL. Trimming left V 0 bases short and J 0 bases short, with 10 bases between. This CDR3 has 16 amino acids. As DNA, the CDR3 is TGCGCCAGCAGCCAAGATCTTGGGGCTAGCACAGATACGCAGTATTTT. It specifies CASSQDLGASTDTQYF.

Details on this clone: The same CDR3 can be traced to other DNA sequences in this sample. The V call is TRBV7-2, the J call TRBJ2-1, with 13 bases matching TRBD2. The CDR3 sequence is 15 residues long. Germline V gene sequence: CDR1 SGHTA, CDR2 FQGNSA. The J segment lost 8 bases and the V segment lost 5 bases, leaving 6 bases of the junction unmatched. CDR3 sequence (DNA): TGTGCCAGCAGCAAGGGACTAGCGGGGTGGGATGAGCAGTTCTTC. The encoded protein is CASSKGLAGWDEQFF.